Listed below are T cell receptor beta chains from one sample, sequenced in a study of blood T cell repertoires in COVID-19. Assay used: immunoSEQ multiplex PCR; TCRdb lists only in-frame clones, some missing. The sample consists of around 400,000 clones, around nine tenths of them appearing once. The specimen sequenced was PBMCs or T cells enriched from blood (not recorded which). These receptor sequences come from a woman under 30 who had been exposed to COVID-19. CDR3s include the opening cysteine and the closing phenylalanine or tryptophan. Each record gives: CDR3 DNA, CDR3 protein, J gene, clone size, D gene, V gene. A D gene is named only where the DNA matches it firmly. A row's size may be missing; if present it is once, few, many or a size class.

TGTGCCAGCAGTCCCCGGACTAGCGGGAGTGGGCAGTTCTTC	CASSPRTSGSGQFF	TRBJ2-1	-	TRBD2	TRBV28
TGTGCCAGCACCTTAGAGGGCGGGCCCGGGGAGCTGTTTTTT	CASTLEGGPGELFF	TRBJ2-2	-	-	TRBV2
TGCGCCAGCAGCCGGGACGAACCGGGACTAGCGGTTAACACCGGGGAGCTGTTTTTT	CASSRDEPGLAVNTGELFF	TRBJ2-2	-	TRBD2	TRBV5-1
TGTGCCAGCAGCCAAGAACGCGGGCCCAAAGAGCAGTACTTC	CASSQERGPKEQYF	TRBJ2-7	-	-	TRBV3-1/TRBV3-2
TGCGCCAGCAGCGACCGGGACAGGGGTGTTGGCGGGGAGCTGTTTTTT	CASSDRDRGVGGELFF	TRBJ2-2	-	TRBD1	TRBV5-1
TGTGCCAGCAATTCGATGTGGGCCGAAACTAACTATGGCTACACCTTC	CASNSMWAETNYGYTF	TRBJ1-2	-	-	TRBV28
TGCGCCAGCAGCAATAGCGGGAGGGGCGATGAGCAGTTCTTC	CASSNSGRGDEQFF	TRBJ2-1	-	TRBD2	TRBV5-1
TGTGCCAGCAGCGCGGACAGGGGTGTTCAGTACTTC	CASSADRGVQYF	TRBJ2-7	-	TRBD1	TRBV7-2
TGCAGCGTTGAAGATCTAGGGGGCGAAGGGGGCAAGGAAAAACTGTTTTTT	CSVEDLGGEGGKEKLFF	TRBJ1-4	-	TRBD1	TRBV29-1
TGTGCCACCATCTCCGGACAGGTCAATGAGCAGTTCTTC	CATISGQVNEQFF	TRBJ2-1	-	TRBD1	TRBV27
TGTGCCAGCAGTGTCTCTAGCGGGAGGTACGAGCAGTACTTC	CASSVSSGRYEQYF	TRBJ2-7	once	TRBD2	TRBV5-8
TGCGCCAGCAGCTACCTAGCGGGAGGGCCCGATGAGCAGTTCTTC	CASSYLAGGPDEQFF	TRBJ2-1	-	TRBD2	TRBV5-1
TGTGCCAGCAGCTTAGAAGGCTTGAGGACAGATACGCAGTATTTT	CASSLEGLRTDTQYF	TRBJ2-3	-	-	TRBV11-2
TGTGCCAGCAGTTTATCTCGGGGGGCAGGCTACGAGCAGTACTTC	CASSLSRGAGYEQYF	TRBJ2-7	-	-	TRBV27
TGTGCCAGCAGCCGCAGGGGGGGCAATCAGCCCCAGCATTTT	CASSRRGGNQPQHF	TRBJ1-5	-	TRBD1	TRBV7-6
TGTGCCAGCAGCCAAGGTGAGAATTCACCCCTCCACTTT	CASSQGENSPLHF	TRBJ1-6	-	-	TRBV14
TGTGCCAGCAACTTATCCCCGGGGGGGGTTCCCTATGGCTACACCTTC	CASNLSPGGVPYGYTF	TRBJ1-2	few	-	TRBV28
TGTGCCAGCAGCCAAGGGGGCCAGGGCGGGTCTCGAGCTTTCTTT	CASSQGGQGGSRAFF	TRBJ1-1	few	TRBD1	TRBV28
TGTGCCAGCAGCCCTCTGGGGGCCAGTGGCTACACCTTC	CASSPLGASGYTF	TRBJ1-2	-	-	TRBV2
TGTGCCAGCGTAAACAGGGTCATGTACGAGCAGTACTTC	CASVNRVMYEQYF	TRBJ2-7	-	-	TRBV28
TGCAGCGTTGAGTATCGGGGGTACACCGGGGAGCTGTTTTTT	CSVEYRGYTGELFF	TRBJ2-2	-	-	TRBV29-1
TGTGCCAGCAGCCGGGGCGTACAGGGGACATTCGCAACTAATGAAAAACTGTTTTTT	CASSRGVQGTFATNEKLFF	TRBJ1-4	-	TRBD1	TRBV7-9
TGTGCCAGCAATGGGGGTAGCAGGGAGGACACTGAAGCTTTCTTT	CASNGGSREDTEAFF	TRBJ1-1	once	-	TRBV28
TGTGCCAGCAGTACGGCGTCGGAGGGAGACTATGGCTACACCTTC	CASSTASEGDYGYTF	TRBJ1-2	-	-	TRBV27
TGTGCCAGCAGCATCCGGGAGGTAGGGTGGAACTATGGCTACACCTTC	CASSIREVGWNYGYTF	TRBJ1-2	-	-	TRBV21-1
TGTGCCAGCACCGGGACAGAGTCGCATGGCTACACCTTC	CASTGTESHGYTF	TRBJ1-2	-	TRBD1	TRBV12-3/TRBV12-4
TGTGCCAGCAGTTCATATTCGACTAGCGGGAGGAGTAATGAGCAGTTCTTC	CASSSYSTSGRSNEQFF	TRBJ2-1	-	TRBD2	TRBV27
TGTGCCAGCAGCTCCTCCGGGTCGGGCTCCTACGAGCAGTACTTC	CASSSSGSGSYEQYF	TRBJ2-7	few	-	TRBV9
TGTGCCATTTGGACAGGGGCCCACAATGAGCAGTTCTTC	CAIWTGAHNEQFF	TRBJ2-1	-	TRBD1	TRBV10-3
TGTGCCAGTAGTCCGCACAGGGGGGGAGCAAACACTGAAGCTTTCTTT	CASSPHRGGANTEAFF	TRBJ1-1	few	TRBD1	TRBV19
TGTGCCAGCAGCCGCCGGGGGGGGCCCCAGGAGCAGTTCTTC	CASSRRGGPQEQFF	TRBJ2-1	once	TRBD2	TRBV13
TGCGCCAGCGGTAGGGGGAACTACGAGCAGTACTTC	CASGRGNYEQYF	TRBJ2-7	-	-	TRBV10-1
TGTGCCACCAGAGGGGGCCAAGAGACCCAGTACTTC	CATRGGQETQYF	TRBJ2-5	-	-	TRBV19
TGCAGTGTGGGGGGGAACTATGGCTACACCTTC	CSVGGNYGYTF	TRBJ1-2	-	-	TRBV20-1
TGTGCCAGTAGTATTCAGGGGGCGCGGTATGGCTACACCTTC	CASSIQGARYGYTF	TRBJ1-2	few	TRBD1	TRBV19
TGTGCCAGCAATCCCCACCAGGGAGGAGAGACCCAGTACTTC	CASNPHQGGETQYF	TRBJ2-5	-	-	TRBV6-5
TGTGCCAGCCGGCCGGGACAGAATCAGCCCCAGCATTTT	CASRPGQNQPQHF	TRBJ1-5	-	TRBD1	TRBV12-3/TRBV12-4
TGTGCCAGCAGTTACTCCTCAGGGGTCCACGAGCAGTACTTC	CASSYSSGVHEQYF	TRBJ2-7	-	-	TRBV6-5
TGTGCCAGCGGTAGCGGGAGGCATCACAATGAGCAGTTCTTC	CASGSGRHHNEQFF	TRBJ2-1	-	TRBD2	TRBV27
TGTGCCAGTAAGCTTGCTGGAAACACCATATATTTT	CASKLAGNTIYF	TRBJ1-3	-	-	TRBV28
TGCAGCGTTGAAGATCTTAGCTCTAGCGGGAGGATACAAGGGACCCAGTACTTC	CSVEDLSSSGRIQGTQYF	TRBJ2-5	-	TRBD2	TRBV29-1
TGTGCCACCAGTGATTCTGGGACACCGAACACTGAAGCTTTCTTT	CATSDSGTPNTEAFF	TRBJ1-1	-	-	TRBV24-1
TGTGCCAGCAGTTTCCAGGGGTCGAACACTGAAGCTTTCTTT	CASSFQGSNTEAFF	TRBJ1-1	-	-	TRBV27
TGTGCCAGCTCACCTCCTAGCTCCTACGAGCAGTACTTC	CASSPPSSYEQYF	TRBJ2-7	-	-	TRBV18
TGTGCCAGCAGCGCGTCCGGGACAATGGTAAACACTGAAGCTTTCTTT	CASSASGTMVNTEAFF	TRBJ1-1	-	-	TRBV9
TGTGCCAGCAGCTTAGATTCAGGAACTGAAGCTTTCTTT	CASSLDSGTEAFF	TRBJ1-1	-	-	TRBV11-3
TGTGCCAGCAGTTTCCCGTTGGGGGGGAGCTACGAGCAGTACTTC	CASSFPLGGSYEQYF	TRBJ2-7	-	TRBD2	TRBV28
TGTGCCAGTAGTATAGGGTTCGGGAAGCGGGGGACCACAGATACGCAGTATTTT	CASSIGFGKRGTTDTQYF	TRBJ2-3	once	TRBD2	TRBV19
TGTGCCAGTATCCCGGTGGGACAGGGGGTTAATCAGCCCCAGCATTTT	CASIPVGQGVNQPQHF	TRBJ1-5	-	TRBD1	TRBV19
TGTGCCAGCTCAGGACAGGGTTGGGGGGACACTGAAGCTTTCTTT	CASSGQGWGDTEAFF	TRBJ1-1	-	TRBD1	TRBV18
TGCGCCAGCAGCTTTCAGGGGATCGGCACTGAAGCTTTCTTT	CASSFQGIGTEAFF	TRBJ1-1	-	-	TRBV5-1
TGCGCCAGCAGTGATCCTCCACAGGTCAACTCCTACAATGAGCAGTTCTTC	CASSDPPQVNSYNEQFF	TRBJ2-1	-	-	TRBV10-1
TGCGCCAGCAGCCGACTGACAGGGAACTCCTACGAGCAGTACTTC	CASSRLTGNSYEQYF	TRBJ2-7	-	TRBD1	TRBV5-1
TGTGCCAGCAGCTCGGGACAGGGGGCATTTGGCTACACCTTC	CASSSGQGAFGYTF	TRBJ1-2	-	TRBD1	TRBV7-3
TGTGCCAGCAGCCGGGGCCTTAGCAATCAGCCCCAGCATTTT	CASSRGLSNQPQHF	TRBJ1-5	few	-	TRBV3-1/TRBV3-2